This T cell receptor (beta chain) is drawn from a study of OX40 agonist ivuxolimab in advanced cancers. Study in general: Mean age 60 years, range about 23 to 80; 82.7% male. Partial responses were achieved by three patients: one hepatocellular carcinoma, two cutaneous melanoma. Prior therapy, whether anti-PD-1, anti-PD-L1 or anti-CTLA-4, was allowed, and approximately 40% had some. Findings of the study overall: There were, on average, more expanded clones in CD8+ T cells than in CD4+.

The V gene's germline CDR1 is MGHDK and CDR2 SYGVNS. V was trimmed by 1 base and J by 2 bases, leaving 11 bases between them. The CDR3 sequence is 15 residues long. Using immunoSEQ multiplex PCR, the repertoire was profiled, and TCRdb retains in-frame clones only, with some absent. Of some 87,000 clones in the sample, about 89% were seen once. A remark on this clone: Its target is not known.

The sample consisted of CD4+ or CD8+ T cells sorted from blood, taken in a trial of the OX40 agonist ivuxolimab. This TCR came from an adult with an advanced solid tumor such as melanoma, head and neck, liver or kidney cancer. The rearrangement links TRBV25-1 to TRBJ2-5; D perhaps matches TRBD2 (6 bases). CDR3 in amino acids: CASSESGEGQETQYF. In DNA form, the CDR3 reads TGTGCCAGCAGTGAATCGGGGGAAGGGCAAGAGACCCAGTACTTC. The entire variable domain, with the rest obtained from reference TRBV25-1 and TRBJ2-5, is as follows: EADIYQTPRYLVIGTGKKITLECSQTMGHDKMYWYQQDPGMELHLIHYSYGVNSTEKGDLSSESTVSRIRTEHFPLTLESARPSHTSQYLCASSESGEGQETQYFGPGTRLLVL.